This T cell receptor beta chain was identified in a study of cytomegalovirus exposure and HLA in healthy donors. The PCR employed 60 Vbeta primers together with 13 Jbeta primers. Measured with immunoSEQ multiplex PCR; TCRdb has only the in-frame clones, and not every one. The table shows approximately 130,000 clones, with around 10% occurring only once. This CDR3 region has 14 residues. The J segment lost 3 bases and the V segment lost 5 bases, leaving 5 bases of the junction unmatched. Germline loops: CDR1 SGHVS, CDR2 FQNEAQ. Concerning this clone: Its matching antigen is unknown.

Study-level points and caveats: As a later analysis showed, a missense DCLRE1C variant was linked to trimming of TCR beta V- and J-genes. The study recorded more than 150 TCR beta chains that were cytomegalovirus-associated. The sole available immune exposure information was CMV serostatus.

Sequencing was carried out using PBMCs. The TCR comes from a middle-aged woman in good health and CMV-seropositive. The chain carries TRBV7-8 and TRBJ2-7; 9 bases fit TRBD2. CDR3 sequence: CASSPSGVHYEQYF. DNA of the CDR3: TGTGCCAGCAGCCCTAGCGGGGTTCACTACGAGCAGTACTTC.